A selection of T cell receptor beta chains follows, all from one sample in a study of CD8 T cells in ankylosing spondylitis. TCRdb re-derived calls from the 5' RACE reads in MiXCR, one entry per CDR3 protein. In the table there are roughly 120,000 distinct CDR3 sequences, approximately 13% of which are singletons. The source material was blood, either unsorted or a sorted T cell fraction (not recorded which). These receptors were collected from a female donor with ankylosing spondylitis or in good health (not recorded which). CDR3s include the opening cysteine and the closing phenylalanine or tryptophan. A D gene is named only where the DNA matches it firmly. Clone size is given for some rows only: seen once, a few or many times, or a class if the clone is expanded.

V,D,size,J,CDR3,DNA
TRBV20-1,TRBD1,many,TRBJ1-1,CSARGDRVSTEAFF,TGCAGTGCTAGAGGGGACAGGGTGAGCACTGAAGCTTTCTTT
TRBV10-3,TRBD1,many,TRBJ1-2,CAISEIGQVYGYTF,TGTGCCATCAGTGAGATCGGACAGGTCTATGGCTACACCTTC
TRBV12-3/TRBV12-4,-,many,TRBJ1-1,CASSKYSTAFF,TGTGCCAGCAGTAAATATAGTACGGCTTTCTTT
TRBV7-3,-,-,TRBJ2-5,CASSLVARETQYF,TGTGCCAGCAGCTTAGTCGCGAGAGAGACCCAGTACTTC
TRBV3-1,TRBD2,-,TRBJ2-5,CASSIRGGETQYF,TGTGCCAGCAGCATACGGGGGGGAGAGACCCAGTACTTC
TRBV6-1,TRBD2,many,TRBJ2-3,CASTLLAGAGDTQYF,TGTGCCAGCACCCTCCTAGCGGGAGCTGGAGATACGCAGTATTTT
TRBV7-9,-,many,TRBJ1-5,CASSLRGGNQPQHF,TGTGCCAGCAGCTTACGGGGAGGCAATCAGCCCCAGCATTTT
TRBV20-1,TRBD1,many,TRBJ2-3,CSARSGTGESASTDTQYF,TGCAGTGCTAGATCCGGGACAGGGGAATCAGCTAGCACAGATACGCAGTATTTT
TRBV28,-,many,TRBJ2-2,CASTQSAGFTGELFF,TGTGCCAGCACTCAATCAGCAGGCTTCACCGGGGAGCTGTTTTTT
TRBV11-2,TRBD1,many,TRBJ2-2,CASSPGTANTGELFF,TGTGCCAGCAGCCCCGGGACAGCGAACACCGGGGAGCTGTTTTTT
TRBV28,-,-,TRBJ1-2,CASSFTGMPGYTF,TGTGCCAGCAGTTTCACAGGGATGCCTGGCTACACCTTC
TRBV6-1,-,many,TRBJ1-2,CASSEGSGENYGYTF,TGTGCCAGCAGTGAGGGTTCGGGGGAAAACTATGGCTACACCTTC
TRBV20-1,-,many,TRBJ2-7,CSARDPTLATYEQYF,TGCAGTGCTAGAGACCCGACGCTAGCGACCTACGAGCAGTACTTC
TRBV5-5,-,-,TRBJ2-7,CASSPYEQYF,TGTGCCAGCAGCCCTTACGAGCAGTACTTC
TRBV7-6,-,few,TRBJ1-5,CASSGGRDGNQPQHF,TGTGCCAGCAGCGGGGGGAGGGATGGCAATCAGCCCCAGCATTTT
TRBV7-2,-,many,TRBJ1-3,CASTQGGRLSGNTIYF,TGTGCCAGCACCCAGGGAGGGAGGTTATCTGGAAACACCATATATTTT
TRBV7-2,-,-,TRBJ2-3,CASSRGPGTDTQYF,TGTGCCAGCAGCCGCGGACCAGGCACAGATACGCAGTATTTT
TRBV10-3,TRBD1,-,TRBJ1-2,CAISARDSMYGYTF,TGTGCCATCAGTGCCAGGGACAGCATGTATGGCTACACCTTC
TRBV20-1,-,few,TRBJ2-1,CSAGDSNEQFF,TGCAGTGCTGGCGACTCCAATGAGCAGTTCTTC
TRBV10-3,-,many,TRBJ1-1,CAISERNTEAFF,TGTGCCATCAGTGAAAGGAACACTGAAGCTTTCTTT
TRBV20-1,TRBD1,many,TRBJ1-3,CSAQGQHTGNTIYF,TGCAGTGCTCAGGGACAGCATACTGGAAACACCATATATTTT
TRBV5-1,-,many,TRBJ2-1,CASSTGPGGDEQFF,TGCGCCAGCAGCACCGGCCCGGGGGGCGATGAGCAGTTCTTC
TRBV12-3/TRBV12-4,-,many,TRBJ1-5,CASSPPDLGNQPQHF,TGTGCCAGCAGCCCACCAGACTTGGGCAATCAGCCCCAGCATTTT
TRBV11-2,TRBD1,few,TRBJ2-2,CASSFGQGTGELFF,TGTGCCAGCAGCTTCGGACAGGGTACCGGGGAGCTGTTTTTT
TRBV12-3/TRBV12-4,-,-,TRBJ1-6,CASSNLRTLHF,TGTGCCAGCAGCAACCTGAGGACCCTCCACTTT
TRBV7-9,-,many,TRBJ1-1,CASSPKPGGTEAFF,TGTGCCAGCAGCCCTAAACCGGGGGGCACTGAAGCTTTCTTT
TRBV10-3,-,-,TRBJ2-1,CAISARLRDEQFF,TGTGCCATCAGTGCCAGGCTTAGGGATGAGCAGTTCTTC